Sequencing of this TCR beta chain was carried out in a study of T cells expressing NK-cell markers. The CDR3 has 14 residues. Germline values: CDR1 SGHAT, CDR2 FQNNGV. TCRdb processed the 5' RACE reads again and assigns one entry to each CDR3 protein, with no DNA. The sample holds about 460,000 distinct CDR3 sequences. The clonotype was recovered from a woman between 45 and 60 years old in good health. Input material: blood T cells: a sorted CD56 or NKG2C T cell subset, CD4+ or CD8+ T cells, or bulk PBMC T cells (not recorded which). The chain has TRBV11-2 and TRBJ1-1; the TCRdb D gene call, TRBD1, has no DNA to confirm it. CDR3: CASSPLGAYTEAFF.